The clone carrying this T cell receptor beta chain was observed a few times. Its matching antigen is unknown. These data come from a study of T-cell memory formation after mild COVID-19. MiXCR, run by TCRdb on the 5' RACE reads, gives a single entry per CDR3 protein. This table holds 350,000 to 450,000 distinct CDR3 sequences, 20% to 25% found once. Whole-study findings and limits: Contracting clones from day 15 to 85 showed balanced CD4/CD8; later expanders favored CD4+.

This CDR3 region has 16 residues. With 3 bases clipped from V and 0 bases from J, the junction kept 7 bases outside the gene matches. The TCR sequence derives from an adult woman who had mild COVID-19 (a few samples of this study predate the infection). Cell type and time point are not known. The J gene is TRBJ1-1, the V gene TRBV12-3 or TRBV12-4; 7 nucleotides line up with TRBD1. The specimen was PBMCs or a T cell subset sorted from them (not recorded which). CDR3 region: CASSFPTGRVNTEAFF. As DNA, the CDR3 is TGTGCCAGCAGTTTCCCGACAGGGAGGGTGAACACTGAAGCTTTCTTT.